The 20 T cell receptor beta chains in this list originate from one sample, sequenced in a study of T cell responses to AZD1222 COVID-19 vaccine. Method: immunoSEQ multiplex PCR; TCRdb's copy keeps in-frame clones and lacks some. The table records tens of thousands of clones, roughly 88% of them present only once. Sequencing used peripheral blood, obtained on day 0 of AZD1222 vaccination. The source is an adult in good health.

This clone has more than one count but fewer than ten. V is TRBV21-1 and J is TRBJ1-2; TRBD1, as called in the table, went unchecked against the DNA. TRBV21-1 is a pseudogene locus. The CDR3 consists of 18 residues. CDR3 in DNA: TGTGCCAGCAGCATCATTAGTGGACAGGGGCCCCCTAACTATGGCTACACCTTC. It is translated as CASSIISGQGPPNYGYTF.

The chain couples TRBV6-2 or TRBV6-3 to TRBJ2-7; 10 bases agree with TRBD1. V dropped 2 bases and J dropped 5; count of bases not matched to a gene: 12. From germline, CDR1 is MNHEY and CDR2 SVGEGT. The CDR3 has 17 residues. The CDR3 sequence: CASSYRRTGGFFHEQYF. CDR3 in DNA: TGTGCCAGCAGTTACCGGAGGACAGGGGGTTTTTTCCACGAGCAGTACTTC.

This clone was counted a single time. The chain uses TRBV7-9 and TRBJ2-1; TRBD2 agrees at 13 bases. Trimming at V came to 7 bases and at J to 7 bases, leaving 25 bases not matched to a gene. The CDR3 extends over 21 amino acids. Germline values: CDR1 SEHNR, CDR2 FQNEAQ (reference sequence). CDR3 bases: TGTGCCAGCACCGGCGGATTGGGACTAGCGGGATTAGTGTCTTCGGGAAATGAGCAGTTCTTC. Amino acids: CASTGGLGLAGLVSSGNEQFF.

The chain uses TRBV6-5 and TRBJ1-5; TRBD1 matches at 9 bases. This CDR3 region has 15 residues. With 8 bases clipped from V and 1 base from J, the junction kept 6 bases outside the gene matches. The V gene's germline CDR1 is MNHEY and CDR2 SVGAGI. The CDR3 reads CASVRQGGSNQPQHF. CDR3 bases: TGTGCCAGCGTCCGACAGGGGGGGAGCAATCAGCCCCAGCATTTT.

A single count supports this clone. Written as DNA, the CDR3 is TGTGCCAGTAGTATAGCCGGACAGCAGTTCTTC. Translated, it gives CASSIAGQQFF. V usage is TRBV19 and J usage is TRBJ2-1; no firm D call. The CDR3 has 11 amino acids. Trimming took 1 base from V and 11 from J, leaving 6 bases between them. Per the germline V gene, CDR1 is LNHDA and CDR2 is SQIVND (reference sequence). The whole variable domain, remainder taken from reference TRBV19 and TRBJ2-1, is DGGITQSPKYLFRKEGQNVTLSCEQNLNHDAMYWYRQDPGQGLRLIYYSQIVNDFQKGDIAEGYSVSREKKESFPLTVTSAQKNPTAFYLCASSIAGQQFFGPGTRLTVL.

This sequence joins TRBV12-3 or TRBV12-4 and TRBJ1-5; unclear D gene. The length of the CDR3 is 13 residues. V gave up 4 bases and J gave up 6 bases, with 10 bases separating them. The CDR3: CASSWGSGQPQHF. Written as DNA, the CDR3 is TGTGCCAGCAGTTGGGGAAGTGGTCAGCCCCAGCATTTT.

A few counts support this clone. V is TRBV5-1 and J is TRBJ2-3; 9 nucleotides match TRBD2. The CDR3 spans 14 residues. Germline assignment: CDR1 SGHRS and CDR2 YFSETQ. J lost 7 bases, V lost 4 bases, and 7 bases had no gene match. In nucleotides, the CDR3 is TGCGCCAGCAGCCCTATGACTAGCGGATATACGCAGTATTTT. Protein: CASSPMTSGYTQYF.

The V gene is TRBV27, the J gene TRBJ1-4, with D possibly being TRBD1 (6 bases). The length of the CDR3 is 16 residues. Trimming pared 2 bases from V and 6 bases from J, leaving 16 bases between. CDR1 MNHEY and CDR2 SMNVEV come from the germline V gene (reference sequence). CDR3 nucleotide sequence: TGTGCCAGCAGTTTAAAACCAGGGGCCACACATGAAAAACTGTTTTTT. Protein sequence: CASSLKPGATHEKLFF.

CDR3 region: CASSDGRGVNQPQHF. The CDR3, as DNA: TGCGCCAGCAGCGACGGCAGGGGAGTCAATCAGCCCCAGCATTTT. The V and J genes are TRBV5-1 and TRBJ1-5, with a possible D match to TRBD1 (6 bases). Germline CDR1 SGHRS, CDR2 YFSETQ. V lost 4 bases, J lost 3 bases, and 14 bases lay in between. The CDR3 totals 15 residues.

The rearrangement links TRBV7-9 to TRBJ1-5, with D possibly TRBD1 on 5 matching bases. CDR1 SEHNR and CDR2 FQNEAQ come from the germline V gene (reference sequence). The CDR3 runs to 14 residues. V gave up 5 bases and J gave up 5 bases, with 13 bases separating them. The CDR3 DNA reads TGTGCCAGCAGCACAACGGGGGTGGATCAGCCCCAGCATTTT. This gives the protein CASSTTGVDQPQHF.

The chain recombines TRBV11-2 with TRBJ2-7; 7 nucleotides match TRBD1. The germline V gene has CDR1 SGHAT and CDR2 FQNNGV. The V and J ends lost 2 bases and 3 bases, in that order; junction bases with no gene match: 1. The CDR3 runs 13 residues. The CDR3 DNA follows: TGTGCCAGCAGCTTATGGGACAGCTACGAGCAGTACTTC. Translation: CASSLWDSYEQYF.

The gene calls are TRBV27 and TRBJ1-6; D remains unclear. The CDR3 spans 14 residues. V dropped 5 bases and J dropped 7 bases, with 12 bases sitting between them. CDR1 is MNHEY, CDR2 SMNVEV, per germline (reference sequence). In DNA form, the CDR3 reads TGTGCCAGCAGTCTGGTAATCGGGAATTCACCCCTCCACTTT. Protein product: CASSLVIGNSPLHF.

This sequence joins TRBV9 and TRBJ1-6; D call uncertain. The CDR3 covers 14 residues. Germline CDR1 reads SGDLS; CDR2 reads YYNGEE. Between the trimmed V and J ends, which lost 0 bases and 6 bases, there was a span of 7 bases. The CDR3 sequence: CASSVEQLNSPLHF. The CDR3 DNA reads TGTGCCAGCAGCGTAGAACAGCTTAATTCACCCCTCCACTTT.

J is TRBJ2-2 and V is TRBV11-3, with D perhaps TRBD1 (6 bases). This CDR3 has 13 residues. The germline CDR1 and CDR2 sequences are SGHNT and YENEEA. The ends were cut back, 5 bases at V and 5 bases at J, with 9 bases in the middle. The CDR3 spells CASSKTGTGELFF. As DNA, the CDR3 is TGTGCCAGCAGCAAAACAGGGACCGGGGAGCTGTTTTTT.

The chain carries TRBV12-3 or TRBV12-4 and TRBJ1-1; perhaps TRBD1 as D (6 bases). The CDR3 is made up of 12 amino acids. V lost 6 bases and J 5 bases, leaving 10 bases between the germline ends. The chain's CDR3 is CASREGGTEAFF. DNA for the CDR3: TGTGCCAGCAGAGAGGGGGGGACTGAAGCTTTCTTT.

Only one count was recorded for this clone. The chain is built from TRBV6-5 and TRBJ1-1, with D maybe TRBD1 (6 bases). Trimming shortened V by 7 bases and J by 1 base, and 10 bases separated the two germline ends. The CDR3 sequence is 13 residues long. The V gene's germline CDR1 is MNHEY and CDR2 SVGAGI. Here the CDR3 DNA reads TGTGCCAGCACCTTGGACAGGAACACTGAAGCTTTCTTT. It specifies CASTLDRNTEAFF.

The V and J genes are TRBV5-1 and TRBJ2-2, with 9 nucleotides matching TRBD2. From germline, CDR1 is SGHRS and CDR2 YFSETQ. The CDR3 totals 16 residues. Unmatched junction bases numbered 3, after V lost 3 bases and J lost 0 bases. The CDR3 sequence: CASSWGTSTNTGELFF. In DNA form, the CDR3 reads TGCGCCAGCAGCTGGGGGACTAGCACGAACACCGGGGAGCTGTTTTTT.

The V call is TRBV27, the J call TRBJ1-1; the D gene is possibly TRBD1 (5 bases). The CDR3 extends over 13 amino acids. V was pared by 3 bases and J by 1 base, with 6 bases between. The V gene's germline CDR1 is MNHEY and CDR2 SMNVEV (reference sequence). CDR3 residues: CASSFTGNTEAFF. The CDR3 bases are TGTGCCAGCAGTTTTACAGGGAACACTGAAGCTTTCTTT.

CDR3 region: CATSEADRGNTGELFF. CDR3 DNA sequence: TGTGCCACCAGTGAGGCCGACAGGGGGAACACCGGGGAGCTGTTTTTT. This chain links TRBV24-1 with TRBJ2-2, with 8 nucleotides matching TRBD1. The trim removed 4 bases at V and 1 base at J, leaving 4 bases unmatched. The CDR3 extends over 16 amino acids. Germline loops: CDR1 KGHDR, CDR2 SFDVKD.

The chain is built from TRBV5-1 and TRBJ2-7; tentatively, D is TRBD1 (6 bases). Trimming shortened V by 3 bases and J by 0 bases, and 16 bases separated the two germline ends. There are 16 residues in the CDR3. In germline, CDR1 is SGHRS, CDR2 YFSETQ. The CDR3 loop is CASSSDSVSTSYEQYF. The DNA of the CDR3 is TGCGCCAGCAGCTCGGACAGCGTTTCGACCTCCTACGAGCAGTACTTC.